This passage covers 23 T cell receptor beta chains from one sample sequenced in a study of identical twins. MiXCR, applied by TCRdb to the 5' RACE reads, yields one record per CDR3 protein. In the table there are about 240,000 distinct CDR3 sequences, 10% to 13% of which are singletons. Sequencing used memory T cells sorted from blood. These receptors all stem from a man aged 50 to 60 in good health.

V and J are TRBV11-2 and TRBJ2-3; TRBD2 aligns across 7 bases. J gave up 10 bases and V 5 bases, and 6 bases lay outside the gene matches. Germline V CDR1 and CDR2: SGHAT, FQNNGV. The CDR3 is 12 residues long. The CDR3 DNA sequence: TGTGCCAGCAGCCATCAAGGGAGGGCGCAGTATTTT. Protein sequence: CASSHQGRAQYF.

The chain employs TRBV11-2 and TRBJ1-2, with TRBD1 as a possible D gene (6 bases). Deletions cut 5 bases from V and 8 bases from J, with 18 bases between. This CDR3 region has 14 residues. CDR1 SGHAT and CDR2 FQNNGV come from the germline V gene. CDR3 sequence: CASSPGTPTQGYTF. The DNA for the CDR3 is TGTGCCAGCAGCCCTGGGACACCAACTCAGGGCTACACCTTC.

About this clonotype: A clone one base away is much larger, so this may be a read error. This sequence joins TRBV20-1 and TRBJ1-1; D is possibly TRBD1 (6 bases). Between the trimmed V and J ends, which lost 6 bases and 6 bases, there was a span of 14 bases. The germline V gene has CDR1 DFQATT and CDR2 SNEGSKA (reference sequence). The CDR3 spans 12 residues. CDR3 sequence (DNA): TGCAGTGCGCAGGACAGTAACCCTGAAGCTTTCTTT. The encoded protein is CSAQDSNPEAFF.

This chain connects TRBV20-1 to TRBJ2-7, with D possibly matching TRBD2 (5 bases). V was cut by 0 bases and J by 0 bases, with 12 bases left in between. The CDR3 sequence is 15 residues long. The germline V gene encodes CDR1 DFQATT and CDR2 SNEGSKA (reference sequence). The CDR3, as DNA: TGCAGTGCTAGAGATCTGAGGGAGAGCTCCTACGAGCAGTACTTC. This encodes CSARDLRESSYEQYF.

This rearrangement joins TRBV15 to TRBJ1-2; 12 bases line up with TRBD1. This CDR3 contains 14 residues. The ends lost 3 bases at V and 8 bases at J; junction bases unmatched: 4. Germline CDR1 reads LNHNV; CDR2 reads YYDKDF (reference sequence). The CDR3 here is CATSSAGTGGGYTF. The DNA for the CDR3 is TGTGCCACCAGCAGTGCCGGGACAGGGGGCGGCTACACCTTC.

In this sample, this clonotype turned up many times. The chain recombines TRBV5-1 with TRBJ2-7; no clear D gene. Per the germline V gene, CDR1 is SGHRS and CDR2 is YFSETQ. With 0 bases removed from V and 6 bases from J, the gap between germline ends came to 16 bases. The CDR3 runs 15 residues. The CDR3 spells CASSLAGRTTGEQYF. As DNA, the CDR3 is TGCGCCAGCAGCTTGGCTGGACGGACCACCGGCGAGCAGTACTTC.

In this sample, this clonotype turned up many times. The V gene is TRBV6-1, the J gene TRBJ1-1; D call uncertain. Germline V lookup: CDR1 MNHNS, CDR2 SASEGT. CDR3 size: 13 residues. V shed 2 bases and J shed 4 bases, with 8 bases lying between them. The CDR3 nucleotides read TGTGCCAGCAGTGAAATGCCGGGCACTGAAGCTTTCTTT. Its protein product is CASSEMPGTEAFF.

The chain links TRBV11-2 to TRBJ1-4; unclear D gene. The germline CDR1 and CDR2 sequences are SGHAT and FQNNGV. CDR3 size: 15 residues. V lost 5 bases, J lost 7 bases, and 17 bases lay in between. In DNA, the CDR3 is TGTGCCAGCAGCGACCCTCGCGGGCTTCGTGAAAAACTGTTTTTT. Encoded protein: CASSDPRGLREKLFF.

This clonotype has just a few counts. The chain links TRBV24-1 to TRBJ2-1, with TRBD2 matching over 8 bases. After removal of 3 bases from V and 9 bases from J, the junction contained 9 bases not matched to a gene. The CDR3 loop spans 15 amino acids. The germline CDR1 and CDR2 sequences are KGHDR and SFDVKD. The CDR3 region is CATSDGFRGGGEQFF. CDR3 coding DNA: TGTGCCACCAGTGATGGGTTCCGGGGGGGGGGTGAGCAGTTCTTC.

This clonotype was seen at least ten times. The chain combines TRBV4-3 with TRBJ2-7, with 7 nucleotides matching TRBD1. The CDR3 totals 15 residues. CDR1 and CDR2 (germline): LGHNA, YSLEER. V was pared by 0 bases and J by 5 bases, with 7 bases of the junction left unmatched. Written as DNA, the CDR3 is TGCGCCAGCAGCCAAGACGGACAGGTACACGACGAGCAGTACTTC. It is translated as CASSQDGQVHDEQYF.

Here the CDR3 DNA reads TGTGCCAGCTCAGGGACAAACTCTGGAAACACCATATATTTT. Translated, it gives CASSGTNSGNTIYF. This chain connects TRBV18 to TRBJ1-3; possibly TRBD1 for D (6 bases). The CDR3 covers 14 residues. Per the germline V gene, CDR1 is KGHSH and CDR2 is LQKENI. The V and J ends lost 5 bases and 0 bases respectively, with 8 bases between them.

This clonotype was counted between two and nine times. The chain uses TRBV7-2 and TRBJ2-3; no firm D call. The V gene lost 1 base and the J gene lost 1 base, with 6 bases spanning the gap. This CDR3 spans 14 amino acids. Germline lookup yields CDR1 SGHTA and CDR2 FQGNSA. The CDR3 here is CASSLVIRTDTQYF. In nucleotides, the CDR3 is TGTGCCAGCAGCTTAGTAATCCGCACAGATACGCAGTATTTT. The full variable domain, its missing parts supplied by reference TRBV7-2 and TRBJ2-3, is GAGVSQSPSNKVTEKGKDVELRCDPISGHTALYWYRQSLGQGLEFLIYFQGNSAPDKSGLPSDRFSAERTGGSVSTLTIQRTQQEDSAVYLCASSLVIRTDTQYFGPGTRLTVL.

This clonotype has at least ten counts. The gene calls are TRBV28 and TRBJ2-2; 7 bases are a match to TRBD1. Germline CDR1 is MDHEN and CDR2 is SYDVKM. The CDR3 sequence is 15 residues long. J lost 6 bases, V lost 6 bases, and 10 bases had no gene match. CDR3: CASSKMTGLSGELFF. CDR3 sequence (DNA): TGTGCCAGCAGCAAGATGACAGGGTTGTCCGGGGAGCTGTTTTTT.

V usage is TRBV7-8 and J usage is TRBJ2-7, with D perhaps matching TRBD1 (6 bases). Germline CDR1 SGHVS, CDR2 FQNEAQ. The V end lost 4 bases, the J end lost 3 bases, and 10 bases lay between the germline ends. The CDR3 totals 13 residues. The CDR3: CASSYRVFYEQYF. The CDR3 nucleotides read TGTGCCAGCAGCTACAGGGTATTCTACGAGCAGTACTTC.

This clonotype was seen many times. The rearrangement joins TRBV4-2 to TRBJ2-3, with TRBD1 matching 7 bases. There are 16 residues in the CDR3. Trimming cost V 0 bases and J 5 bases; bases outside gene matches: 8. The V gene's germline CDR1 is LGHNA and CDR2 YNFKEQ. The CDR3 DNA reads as TGTGCCAGCAGCCAAGATAGGGGGCAGGGGAGAGATACGCAGTATTTT. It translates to CASSQDRGQGRDTQYF.

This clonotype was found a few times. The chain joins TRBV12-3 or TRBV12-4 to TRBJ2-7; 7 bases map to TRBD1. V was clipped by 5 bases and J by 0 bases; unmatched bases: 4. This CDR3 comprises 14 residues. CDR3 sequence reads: CASSIDRVSYEQYF. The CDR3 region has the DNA TGTGCCAGCAGTATCGACAGGGTCTCCTACGAGCAGTACTTC.

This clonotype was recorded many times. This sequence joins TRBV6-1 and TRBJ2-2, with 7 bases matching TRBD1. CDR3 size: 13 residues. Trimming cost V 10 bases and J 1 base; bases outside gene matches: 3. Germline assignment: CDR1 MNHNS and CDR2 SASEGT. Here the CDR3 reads CAIRQGNTGELFF. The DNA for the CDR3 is TGTGCCATCCGACAGGGGAACACCGGGGAGCTGTTTTTT.

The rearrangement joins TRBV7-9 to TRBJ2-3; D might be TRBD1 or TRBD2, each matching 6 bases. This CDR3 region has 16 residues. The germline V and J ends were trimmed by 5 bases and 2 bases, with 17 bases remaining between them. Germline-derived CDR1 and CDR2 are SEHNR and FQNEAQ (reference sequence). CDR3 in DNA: TGTGCCAGCAGCCTAGTTGTGGGGGGCACCACAGATACGCAGTATTTT. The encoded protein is CASSLVVGGTTDTQYF.

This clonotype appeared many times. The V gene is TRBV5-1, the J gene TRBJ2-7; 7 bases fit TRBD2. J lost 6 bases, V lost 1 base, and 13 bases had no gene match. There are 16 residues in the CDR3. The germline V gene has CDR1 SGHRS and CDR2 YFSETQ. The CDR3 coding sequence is TGCGCCAGCAGCTTGAATTCTCGGCGGGAGTTTTTCGAGCAGTACTTC. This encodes CASSLNSRREFFEQYF. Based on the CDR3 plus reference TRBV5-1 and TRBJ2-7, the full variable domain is KAGVTQTPRYLIKTRGQQVTLSCSPISGHRSVSWYQQTPGQGLQFLFEYFSETQRNKGNFPGRFSGRQFSNSRSEMNVSTLELGDSALYLCASSLNSRREFFEQYFGPGTRLTVT.

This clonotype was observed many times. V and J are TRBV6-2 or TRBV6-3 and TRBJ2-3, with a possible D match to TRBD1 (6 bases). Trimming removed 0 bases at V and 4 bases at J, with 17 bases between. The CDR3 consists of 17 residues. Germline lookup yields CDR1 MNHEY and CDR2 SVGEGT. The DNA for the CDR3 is TGTGCCAGCAGTTACTCGATGCAGGGGCTTTTCGCAGATACGCAGTATTTT. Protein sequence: CASSYSMQGLFADTQYF.

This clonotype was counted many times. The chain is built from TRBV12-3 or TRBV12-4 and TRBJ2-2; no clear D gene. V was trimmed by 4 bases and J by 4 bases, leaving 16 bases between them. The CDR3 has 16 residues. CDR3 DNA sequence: TGTGCCAGCAGTTCTGGTTCGGGCCCTTCCACCGGGGAGCTGTTTTTT. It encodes CASSSGSGPSTGELFF.

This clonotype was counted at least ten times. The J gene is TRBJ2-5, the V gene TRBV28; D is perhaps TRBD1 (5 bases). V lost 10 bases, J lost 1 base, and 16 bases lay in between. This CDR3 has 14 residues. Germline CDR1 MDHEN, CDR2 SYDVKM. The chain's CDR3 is CATTNFQGQETQYF. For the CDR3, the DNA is TGTGCCACCACTAACTTCCAGGGCCAAGAGACCCAGTACTTC.

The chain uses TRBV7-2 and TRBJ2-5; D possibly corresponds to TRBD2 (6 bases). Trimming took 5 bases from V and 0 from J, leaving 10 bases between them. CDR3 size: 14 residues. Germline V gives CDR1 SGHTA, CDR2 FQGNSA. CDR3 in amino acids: CASSHRRDQETQYF. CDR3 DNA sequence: TGTGCCAGCAGCCACAGGAGGGACCAAGAGACCCAGTACTTC.